This T cell receptor beta chain was found in a study of shared clonotypes between healthy human individuals. This clone was picked up a small number of times. The repertoire was sequenced with immunoSEQ multiplex PCR; TCRdb's copy has only in-frame clones and lacks some. The table has 950,000 to 1,200,000 clones, 77% seen once; the top ten hold more than 0.85%. The CDR3 runs 13 residues. The germline V gene encodes CDR1 SGHNT and CDR2 YENEEA. Trimming stripped 9 bases from V and 3 bases from J, with 15 bases between. This TCR was recovered from a man aged 18 to 30 in good health. Some clones in this sample may be carry-over from other donors' samples. The V call is TRBV11-3, the J call TRBJ2-7; D possibly matches TRBD1 or TRBD2 (5 bases each). The sequenced material came from memory CD4+ T cells from PBMCs. Subset given: CD45RA-negative fraction. CDR3 in DNA: TGTGCCAGGATCCAGGGAGTGAACTACGAGCAGTACTTC. Its protein is CARIQGVNYEQYF.